Listed here is a single TCR beta chain. The antigen remains unidentified. Steroid-refractory graft-versus-host disease after allogeneic hematopoietic cell transplant qualified adults for prospective research-autopsy enrollment. Autopsy tissues spanned esophagus to rectum, liver, skin, and lymphoid organs including spleen. TCRbeta CDR3 was sequenced at survey depth with template counts. TCRdb keeps only in-frame clones here, not all; method: immunoSEQ multiplex PCR. The sample has 3,000 to 4,000 clones, about 74% seen once. This entry belongs to a study of tissue T cells after allogeneic stem cell transplantation. Study background: Several unmodified and three CD34-selected T-cell-depleted grafts went to graft-versus-host disease patients. Study findings and constraints: Tissue-detected TCR repertoire was only partly captured by blood and spleen T cells.

V trimming: 4 bases; J trimming: 6 bases; junction bases outside the gene matches: 3. This CDR3 contains 13 residues. Germline loops: CDR1 SGHTA, CDR2 FQGTGA. The sequences come from left colon tissue, collected at autopsy. The rearrangement uses TRBV7-3 and TRBJ1-1; 9 bases agree with TRBD1. This receptor was obtained from a male patient aged 60 or over with steroid-refractory graft-versus-host disease after an allogeneic stem cell transplant. The T cells may partly be graft donor cells. The CDR3 sequence is CASSSGQGPEAFF. DNA of the CDR3: TGTGCCAGCAGCTCCGGACAGGGGCCTGAAGCTTTCTTT.